Below, 18 T cell receptor beta chains from the same sample are listed, as sequenced in a study of blood T cell repertoires in COVID-19 (TCRdb year 2020). The receptor library was made with the immunoSEQ multiplex PCR assay. TCRdb holds this immuneACCESS table with in-frame rearrangements only. Some clones are missing; in checked studies, unresolved V genes explain under half, and the rest has no known cause. The sample table holds about 240,000 clones, of which about 90% were seen once. Around 6.5% of the sample is taken by the ten largest. Sequencing was carried out using peripheral blood. The source is a man in his sixties with acute or convalescent COVID-19.

The rearrangement joins TRBV25-1 to TRBJ2-7; 7 bases fit TRBD2. The CDR3 runs 15 residues. The V gene end was trimmed by 1 base and the J gene end by 5 bases; junction bases not matched to a gene: 8. The germline gives CDR1 MGHDK, CDR2 SYGVNS. The CDR3 coding sequence is TGTGCCAGCAGTGAATGGGGGGGAGGTATCCACGAGCAGTACTTC. Amino acid sequence: CASSEWGGGIHEQYF.

The chain carries TRBV28 and TRBJ2-2; 8 nucleotides agree with TRBD2. CDR1 and CDR2 from the germline V gene are MDHEN and SYDVKM. The V gene end was trimmed by 6 bases and the J gene end by 1 base; junction bases not matched to a gene: 10. The CDR3 consists of 17 residues. The CDR3, as DNA: TGTGCCAGCAGCCCGGGGGGGGGCACGAGGAACACCGGGGAGCTGTTTTTT. Translated, it gives CASSPGGGTRNTGELFF.

The chain is built from TRBV9 and TRBJ1-2, with TRBD1 matching 9 bases. The germline V gene encodes CDR1 SGDLS and CDR2 YYNGEE. The CDR3 has 13 amino acids. The V gene end was trimmed by 4 bases and the J gene end by 7 bases; junction bases not matched to a gene: 5. The CDR3 region has the DNA TGTGCCAGCAGCCTAACAGGGGGCGCTGGCTACACCTTC. This encodes CASSLTGGAGYTF.

This chain links TRBV7-3 with TRBJ2-7, with 8 bases lining up with TRBD1. V shed 2 bases and J 0 bases; nucleotides not matched to a gene: 6. In germline, CDR1 is SGHTA, CDR2 FQGTGA. The CDR3 consists of 16 residues. The DNA of the CDR3 is TGTGCCAGCAGCTTACAGGCCGGGACAGGCTCCTACGAGCAGTACTTC. Protein: CASSLQAGTGSYEQYF.

There are a few counts of this clone. This chain uses TRBV19 with TRBJ1-5; 7 bases are a match to TRBD1. CDR1 and CDR2 from the germline V gene are LNHDA and SQIVND (reference sequence). This CDR3 contains 14 residues. V shed 3 bases, J shed 8 bases, and the junction held 7 bases outside the gene matches. For the CDR3, the DNA is TGTGCCAGTAGTATTAACAGGGGAAGCGAGCCCCAGCATTTT. Translated: CASSINRGSEPQHF. The full variable domain, with the rest looked up from reference TRBV19 and TRBJ1-5, is DGGITQSPKYLFRKEGQNVTLSCEQNLNHDAMYWYRQDPGQGLRLIYYSQIVNDFQKGDIAEGYSVSREKKESFPLTVTSAQKNPTAFYLCASSINRGSEPQHFGDGTRLSIL.

V usage is TRBV7-9 and J usage is TRBJ2-3, with 12 bases that match TRBD2. The trim removed 5 bases at V and 0 bases at J, leaving 6 bases unmatched. Germline V gene data show CDR1 as SEHNR and CDR2 as FQNEAQ (reference sequence). The length of the CDR3 is 17 residues. CDR3 amino acids: CASSEKGTSGSTDTQYF. The CDR3 DNA is TGTGCCAGCAGCGAAAAGGGGACTAGCGGGAGCACAGATACGCAGTATTTT.

V gene TRBV5-4 combines with J gene TRBJ1-2, with 7 bases lining up with TRBD1. Per the germline V gene, CDR1 is SGHNT and CDR2 is YYREEE (reference sequence). The length of the CDR3 is 16 residues. Unmatched junction bases numbered 6, after V lost 0 bases and J lost 1 base. The CDR3 loop is CASSLASGQINYGYTF. CDR3 nucleotide sequence: TGTGCCAGCAGCTTGGCCTCGGGACAGATTAACTATGGCTACACCTTC.

The chain couples TRBV9 to TRBJ2-1, with 8 bases aligning to TRBD2. Germline V gene lookup returns CDR1 SGDLS and CDR2 YYNGEE. CDR3 length equals 15 residues. J was trimmed by 7 bases and V by 0 bases; bases with no gene match: 6. Written as DNA, the CDR3 is TGTGCCAGCAGCGTAGGTCAGCGGGAGTTAAATGAGCAGTTCTTC. Translated: CASSVGQRELNEQFF.

The V and J genes are TRBV5-1 and TRBJ2-3; tentatively, D is TRBD1 (6 bases). Per the germline V gene, CDR1 is SGHRS and CDR2 is YFSETQ. The V end was cut by 8 bases, the J end by 6 bases, with 19 bases between. The CDR3 contains 14 residues. The CDR3: CASLTGPPSDTQYF. CDR3 bases: TGCGCCAGTCTCACAGGGCCTCCCTCCGATACGCAGTATTTT. Looking up the rest from reference TRBV5-1 and TRBJ2-3 gives the full variable domain: KAGVTQTPRYLIKTRGQQVTLSCSPISGHRSVSWYQQTPGQGLQFLFEYFSETQRNKGNFPGRFSGRQFSNSRSEMNVSTLELGDSALYLCASLTGPPSDTQYFGPGTRLTVL.

The chain links TRBV28 to TRBJ1-1; 7 bases line up with TRBD1. The V segment lost 5 bases and the J segment 1 base; nucleotides outside the gene matches: 1. The CDR3 has 13 residues. Looked up from germline, CDR1 is MDHEN and CDR2 is SYDVKM. The CDR3 loop is CASSGTENTEAFF. The CDR3 DNA sequence: TGTGCCAGCAGTGGGACAGAGAACACTGAAGCTTTCTTT.

The chain recombines TRBV19 with TRBJ2-5; the match to TRBD2 covers 7 bases. Germline V lookup: CDR1 LNHDA, CDR2 SQIVND (reference sequence). The length of the CDR3 is 14 residues. Trimming removed 7 bases from V and 7 bases from J; junction bases left unmatched: 12. CDR3 sequence (DNA): TGTGCCAGTAAGGACCCTGTGGGGGGGACGACCCAGTACTTC. It specifies CASKDPVGGTTQYF. Full variable domain (remainder filled in from reference TRBV19 and TRBJ2-5): DGGITQSPKYLFRKEGQNVTLSCEQNLNHDAMYWYRQDPGQGLRLIYYSQIVNDFQKGDIAEGYSVSREKKESFPLTVTSAQKNPTAFYLCASKDPVGGTTQYFGPGTRLLVL.

The chain links TRBV19 to TRBJ1-2; 8 nucleotides agree with TRBD1. Trimming at V came to 4 bases and at J to 8 bases, leaving 12 bases not matched to a gene. CDR1 and CDR2 from the germline V gene are LNHDA and SQIVND (reference sequence). The CDR3 totals 15 residues. This chain's CDR3 is CASSTRRQGARGYTF. DNA of the CDR3: TGTGCCAGTAGTACTCGGAGGCAGGGGGCGAGGGGCTACACCTTC.

The chain has TRBV5-4 and TRBJ2-1, with no clear D. Looked up from germline, CDR1 is SGHNT and CDR2 is YYREEE (reference sequence). This CDR3 region has 13 residues. The V end lost 5 bases, the J end lost 4 bases, and 10 bases lay between the germline ends. The CDR3 sequence is CASREEQYNEQFF. The CDR3 coding sequence is TGTGCCAGCAGAGAGGAACAATACAATGAGCAGTTCTTC.

The rearrangement uses TRBV15 and TRBJ1-5, with 7 positions matching TRBD1. This CDR3 is 13 amino acids long. V lost 4 bases, J lost 6 bases, and 3 bases stayed unmatched. Germline V lookup: CDR1 LNHNV, CDR2 YYDKDF (reference sequence). The CDR3 reads CATSIHRGQPQHF. As DNA, the CDR3 is TGTGCCACCAGCATCCACAGGGGTCAGCCCCAGCATTTT.

The CDR3: CASSPGYGEKLFF. In nucleotides, the CDR3 is TGTGCCAGCAGCCCGGGGTATGGTGAAAAACTGTTTTTT. The V call is TRBV7-3, the J call TRBJ1-4; no clear D. Trimming stripped 5 bases from V and 7 bases from J, with 11 bases between. There are 13 residues in the CDR3. The germline gives CDR1 SGHTA, CDR2 FQGTGA.

The V gene is TRBV30, the J gene TRBJ2-7; D possibly corresponds to TRBD1 (6 bases). The CDR3 runs 15 residues. The germline gives CDR1 GTSNPN, CDR2 SVGIG (reference sequence). V dropped 3 bases and J dropped 3 bases, with 18 bases sitting between them. CDR3 amino acids: CAWRGDTWGGYEQYF. For the CDR3, the DNA is TGTGCCTGGAGGGGGGACACCTGGGGCGGCTACGAGCAGTACTTC.

CDR3 sequence (DNA): TGTGCTAGTGGTTTGTTTGGCGGGGAGCCCCAGCATTTT. Amino acid sequence: CASGLFGGEPQHF. The rearrangement uses TRBV12-5 and TRBJ1-5; D is unclear. CDR1 and CDR2 (germline): LGHNT, FRNRAP. V dropped 2 bases and J dropped 8 bases, with 10 bases sitting between them. This CDR3 region has 13 residues.

This clone has just one count. V is TRBV4-3 and J is TRBJ2-1; D uncertain. CDR1 is LGHNA, CDR2 YSLEER, per germline. This CDR3 has 17 residues. V gave up 0 bases and J gave up 2 bases, with 14 bases separating them. The CDR3 spells CASSQDNSAMPYNEQFF. In nucleotides, the CDR3 is TGCGCCAGCAGCCAAGATAACTCAGCGATGCCCTACAATGAGCAGTTCTTC.